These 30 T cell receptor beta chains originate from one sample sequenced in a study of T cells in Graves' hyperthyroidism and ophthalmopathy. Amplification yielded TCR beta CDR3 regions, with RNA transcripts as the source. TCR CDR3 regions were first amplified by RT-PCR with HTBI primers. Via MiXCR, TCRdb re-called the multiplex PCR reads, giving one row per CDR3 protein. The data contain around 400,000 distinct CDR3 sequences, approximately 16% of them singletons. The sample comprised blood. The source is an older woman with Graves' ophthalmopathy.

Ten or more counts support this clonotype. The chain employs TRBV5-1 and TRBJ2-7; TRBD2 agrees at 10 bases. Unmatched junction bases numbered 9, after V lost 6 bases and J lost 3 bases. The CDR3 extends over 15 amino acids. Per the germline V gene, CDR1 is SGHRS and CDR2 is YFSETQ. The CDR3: CASTQSGGAVYEQYF. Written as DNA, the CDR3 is TGCGCCAGCACCCAAAGCGGGGGGGCCGTCTACGAGCAGTACTTC.

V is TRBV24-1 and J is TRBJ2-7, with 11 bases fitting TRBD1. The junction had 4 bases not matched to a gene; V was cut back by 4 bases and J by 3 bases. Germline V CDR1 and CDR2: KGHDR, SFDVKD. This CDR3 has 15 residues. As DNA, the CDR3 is TGTGCCACCAGTGACCCCGGGACAGGGGGCTACGAGCAGTACTTC. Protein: CATSDPGTGGYEQYF.

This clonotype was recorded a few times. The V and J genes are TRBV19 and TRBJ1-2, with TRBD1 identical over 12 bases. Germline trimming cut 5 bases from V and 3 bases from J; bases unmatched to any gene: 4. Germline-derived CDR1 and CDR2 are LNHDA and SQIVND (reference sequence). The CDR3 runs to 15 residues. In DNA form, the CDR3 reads TGTGCCAGTAGTGCGGGACAGGGGGCTTACTATGGCTACACCTTC. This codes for CASSAGQGAYYGYTF.

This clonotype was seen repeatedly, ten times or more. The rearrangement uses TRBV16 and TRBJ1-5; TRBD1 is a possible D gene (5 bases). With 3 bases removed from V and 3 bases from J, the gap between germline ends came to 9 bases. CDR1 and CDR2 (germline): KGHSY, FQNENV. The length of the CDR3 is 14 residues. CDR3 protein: CASSHRGNNQPQHF. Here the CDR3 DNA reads TGTGCCAGCAGCCATCGGGGGAACAATCAGCCCCAGCATTTT.

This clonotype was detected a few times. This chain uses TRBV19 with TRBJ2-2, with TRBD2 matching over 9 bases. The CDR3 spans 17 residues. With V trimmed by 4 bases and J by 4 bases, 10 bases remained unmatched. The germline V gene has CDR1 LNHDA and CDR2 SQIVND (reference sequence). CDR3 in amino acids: CASSRGREGRSTGELFF. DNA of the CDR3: TGTGCCAGTAGTAGGGGGCGGGAGGGCCGGAGCACCGGGGAGCTGTTTTTT.

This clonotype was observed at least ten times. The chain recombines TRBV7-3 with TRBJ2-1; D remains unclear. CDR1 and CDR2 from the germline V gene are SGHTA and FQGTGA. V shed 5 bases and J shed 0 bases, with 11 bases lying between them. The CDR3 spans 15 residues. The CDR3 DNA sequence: TGTGCCAGCAGCCTCCTTCTAGGCTCCTACAATGAGCAGTTCTTC. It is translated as CASSLLLGSYNEQFF.

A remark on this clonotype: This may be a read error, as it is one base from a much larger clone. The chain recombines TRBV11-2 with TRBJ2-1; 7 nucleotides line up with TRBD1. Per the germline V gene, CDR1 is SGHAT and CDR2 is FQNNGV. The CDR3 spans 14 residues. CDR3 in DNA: TGTGCCAGCAGCGAGGACAGGAACTACAATGAGCAGCTCTTC. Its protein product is CASSEDRNYNEQLF. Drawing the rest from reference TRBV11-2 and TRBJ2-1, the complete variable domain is EAGVAQSPRYKIIEKRQSVAFWCNPISGHATLYWYQQILGQGPKLLIQFQNNGVVDDSQLPKDRFSAERLKGVDSTLKIQPAKLEDSAVYLCASSEDRNYNEQLFGPGTRLTVL.

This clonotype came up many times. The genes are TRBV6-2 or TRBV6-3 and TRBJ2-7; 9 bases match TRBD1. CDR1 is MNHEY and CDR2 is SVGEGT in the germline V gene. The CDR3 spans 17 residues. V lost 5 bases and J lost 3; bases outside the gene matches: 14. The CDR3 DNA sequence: TGTGCCAGCAGTCCGGGACAGGGCCCATCTTCCCGCTACGAGCAGTACTTC. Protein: CASSPGQGPSSRYEQYF.

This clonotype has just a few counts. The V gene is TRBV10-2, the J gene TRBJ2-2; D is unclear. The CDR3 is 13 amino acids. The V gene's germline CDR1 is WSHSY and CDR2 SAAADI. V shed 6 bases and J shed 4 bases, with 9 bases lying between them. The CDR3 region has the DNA TGCGCCAGCAGGCCAGGAGTCACCGGGGAGCTGTTTTTT. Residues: CASRPGVTGELFF.

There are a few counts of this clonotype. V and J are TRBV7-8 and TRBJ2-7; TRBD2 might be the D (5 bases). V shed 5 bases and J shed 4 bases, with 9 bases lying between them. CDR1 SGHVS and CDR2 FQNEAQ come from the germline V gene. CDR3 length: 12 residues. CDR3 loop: CASSKPGYEQYF. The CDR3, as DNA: TGTGCCAGCAGCAAGCCGGGGTACGAGCAGTACTTC.

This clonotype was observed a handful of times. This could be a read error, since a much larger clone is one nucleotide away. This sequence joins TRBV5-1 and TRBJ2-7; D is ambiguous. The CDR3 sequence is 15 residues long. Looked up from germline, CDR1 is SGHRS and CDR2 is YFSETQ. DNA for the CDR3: TGCGCCAGCAGCGTATCCCCTGGGATTGGCTACGAGCAGCACTTC. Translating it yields CASSVSPGIGYEQHF. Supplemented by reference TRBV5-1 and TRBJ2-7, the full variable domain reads KAGVTQTPRYLIKTRGQQVTLSCSPISGHRSVSWYQQTPGQGLQFLFEYFSETQRNKGNFPGRFSGRQFSNSRSEMNVSTLELGDSALYLCASSVSPGIGYEQHFGPGTRLTVT.

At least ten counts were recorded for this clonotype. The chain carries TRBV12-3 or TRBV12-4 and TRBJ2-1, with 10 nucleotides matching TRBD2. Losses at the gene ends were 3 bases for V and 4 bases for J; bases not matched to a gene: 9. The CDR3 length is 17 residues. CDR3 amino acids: CASSLRPSGRGYNEQFF. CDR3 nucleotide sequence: TGTGCCAGCAGTTTGAGGCCTAGCGGGAGAGGGTACAATGAGCAGTTCTTC.

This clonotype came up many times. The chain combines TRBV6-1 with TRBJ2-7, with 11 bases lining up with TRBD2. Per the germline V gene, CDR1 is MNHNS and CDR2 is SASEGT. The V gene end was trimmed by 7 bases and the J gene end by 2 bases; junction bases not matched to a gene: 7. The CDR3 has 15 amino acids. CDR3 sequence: CASNTGTSGTYEQYF. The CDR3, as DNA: TGTGCCAGCAATACCGGGACTAGCGGTACCTACGAGCAGTACTTC.

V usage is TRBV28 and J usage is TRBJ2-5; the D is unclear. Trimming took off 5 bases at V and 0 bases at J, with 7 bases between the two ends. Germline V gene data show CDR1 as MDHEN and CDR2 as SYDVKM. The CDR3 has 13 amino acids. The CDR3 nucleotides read TGTGCCAGCAGTCTAGACCACCAAGAGACCCAGTACTTC. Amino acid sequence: CASSLDHQETQYF.

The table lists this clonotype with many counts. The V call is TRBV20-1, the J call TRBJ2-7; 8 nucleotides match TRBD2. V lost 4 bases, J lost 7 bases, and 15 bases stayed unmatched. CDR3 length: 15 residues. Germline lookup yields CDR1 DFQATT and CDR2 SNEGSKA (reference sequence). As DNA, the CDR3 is TGCAGTGCTACCAAAGGGATTAGCGGGGCCTCGGAGCAGTACTTC. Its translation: CSATKGISGASEQYF.

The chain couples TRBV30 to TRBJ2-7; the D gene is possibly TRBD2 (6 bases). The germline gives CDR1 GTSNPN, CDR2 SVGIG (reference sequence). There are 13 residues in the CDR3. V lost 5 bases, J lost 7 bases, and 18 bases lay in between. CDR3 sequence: CAWAGGALGEQYF. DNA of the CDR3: TGTGCCTGGGCCGGGGGAGCCTTGGGTGAGCAGTACTTC.

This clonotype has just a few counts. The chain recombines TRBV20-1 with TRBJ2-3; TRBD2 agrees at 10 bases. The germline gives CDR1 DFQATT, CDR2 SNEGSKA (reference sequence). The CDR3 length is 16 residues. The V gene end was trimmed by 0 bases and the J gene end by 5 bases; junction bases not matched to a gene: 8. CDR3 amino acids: CSARDKPSGRQDTQYF. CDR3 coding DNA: TGCAGTGCTAGAGATAAGCCTAGCGGGAGACAAGATACGCAGTATTTT.

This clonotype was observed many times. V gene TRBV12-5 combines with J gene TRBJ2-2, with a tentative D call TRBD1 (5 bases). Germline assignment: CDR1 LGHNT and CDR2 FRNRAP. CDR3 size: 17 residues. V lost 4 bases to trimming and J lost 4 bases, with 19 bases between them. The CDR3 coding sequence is TGTGCTAGTGGTTCCAAACCTGGACAACAGATCACCGGGGAGCTGTTTTTT. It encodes CASGSKPGQQITGELFF. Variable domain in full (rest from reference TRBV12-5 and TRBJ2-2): DARVTQTPRHKVTEMGQEVTMRCQPILGHNTVFWYRQTMMQGLELLAYFRNRAPLDDSGMPKDRFSAEMPDATLATLKIQPSEPRDSAVYFCASGSKPGQQITGELFFGEGSRLTVL.

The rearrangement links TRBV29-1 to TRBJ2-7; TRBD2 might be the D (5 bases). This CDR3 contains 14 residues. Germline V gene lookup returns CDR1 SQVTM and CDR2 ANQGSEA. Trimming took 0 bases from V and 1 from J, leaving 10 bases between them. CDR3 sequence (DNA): TGCAGCGTTGAAGATCCCCGCGGGTCCTACGAGCAGTACTTC. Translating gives CSVEDPRGSYEQYF.

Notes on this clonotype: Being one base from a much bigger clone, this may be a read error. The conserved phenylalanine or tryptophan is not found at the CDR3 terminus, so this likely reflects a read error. CDR3 region: CASSSGPGRSTEAFS. The DNA for the CDR3 is TGTGCCAGCAGCTCCGGCCCAGGGAGGTCCACTGAAGCTTTCTCT. The genes are TRBV7-3 and TRBJ1-1; D is perhaps TRBD1 (5 bases). This CDR3 is 15 amino acids long. Germline V gives CDR1 SGHTA, CDR2 FQGTGA. Between the trimmed V and J ends, which lost 4 bases and 4 bases, there was a span of 16 bases.

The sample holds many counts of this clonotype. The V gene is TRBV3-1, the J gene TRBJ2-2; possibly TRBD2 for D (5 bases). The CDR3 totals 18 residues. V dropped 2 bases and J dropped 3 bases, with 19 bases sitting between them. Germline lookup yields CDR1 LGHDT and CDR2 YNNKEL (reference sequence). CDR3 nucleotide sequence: TGTGCCAGCAGCCAAAAAGCCATACTAGGTCTAGACACCGGGGAGCTGTTTTTT. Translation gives CASSQKAILGLDTGELFF.

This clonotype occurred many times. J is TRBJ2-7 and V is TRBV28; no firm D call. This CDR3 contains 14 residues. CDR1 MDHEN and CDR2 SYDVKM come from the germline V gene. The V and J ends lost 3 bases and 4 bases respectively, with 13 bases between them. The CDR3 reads CASSFTGRIYEQYF. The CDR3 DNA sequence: TGTGCCAGCAGTTTTACGGGTCGAATATACGAGCAGTACTTC.

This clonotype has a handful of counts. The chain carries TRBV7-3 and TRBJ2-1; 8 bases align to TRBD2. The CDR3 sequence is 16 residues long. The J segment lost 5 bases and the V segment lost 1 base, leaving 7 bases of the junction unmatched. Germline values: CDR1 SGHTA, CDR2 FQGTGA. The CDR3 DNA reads TGTGCCAGCAGCTTAAGGCTAGCGGGCCCAGACAATGAGCAGTTCTTC. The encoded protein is CASSLRLAGPDNEQFF.

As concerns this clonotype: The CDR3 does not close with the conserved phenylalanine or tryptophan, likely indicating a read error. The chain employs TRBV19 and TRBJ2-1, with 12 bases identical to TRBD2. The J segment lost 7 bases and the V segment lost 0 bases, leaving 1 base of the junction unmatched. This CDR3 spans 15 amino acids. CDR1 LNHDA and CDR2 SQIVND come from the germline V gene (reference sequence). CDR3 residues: CASSIDGLAGNEQFS. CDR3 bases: TGTGCCAGTAGTATAGATGGACTAGCGGGGAATGAGCAGTTCTCC.

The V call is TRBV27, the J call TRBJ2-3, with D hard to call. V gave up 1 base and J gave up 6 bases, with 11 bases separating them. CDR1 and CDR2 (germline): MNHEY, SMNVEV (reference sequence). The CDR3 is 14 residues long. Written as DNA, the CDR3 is TGTGCCAGCAGTTTATTTCCGAATTCTGATACGCAGTATTTT. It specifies CASSLFPNSDTQYF.

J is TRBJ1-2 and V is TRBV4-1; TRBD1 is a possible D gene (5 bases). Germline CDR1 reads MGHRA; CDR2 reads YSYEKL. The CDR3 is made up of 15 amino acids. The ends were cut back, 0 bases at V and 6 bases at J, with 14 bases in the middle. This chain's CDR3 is CASSQETAGRDGYTF. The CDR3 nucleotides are TGCGCCAGCAGCCAAGAAACGGCAGGGAGGGATGGCTACACCTTC.

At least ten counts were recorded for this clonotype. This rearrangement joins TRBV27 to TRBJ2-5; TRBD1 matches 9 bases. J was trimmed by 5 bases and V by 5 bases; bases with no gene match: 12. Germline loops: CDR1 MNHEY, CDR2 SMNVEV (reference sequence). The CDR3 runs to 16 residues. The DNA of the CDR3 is TGTGCCAGCAGTAAAGGGGCCGGGACAGGGATGGAGACCCAGTACTTC. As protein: CASSKGAGTGMETQYF.

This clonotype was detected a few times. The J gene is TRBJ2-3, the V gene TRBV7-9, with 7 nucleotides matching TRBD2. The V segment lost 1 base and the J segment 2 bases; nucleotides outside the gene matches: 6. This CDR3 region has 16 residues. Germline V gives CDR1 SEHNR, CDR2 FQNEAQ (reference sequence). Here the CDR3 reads CASSLGAGAYTDTQYF. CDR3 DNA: TGTGCCAGCAGCTTAGGGGCGGGAGCATACACAGATACGCAGTATTTT.

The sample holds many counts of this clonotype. The CDR3 loop reads CASSLVGLAGSNEQFF. DNA of the CDR3: TGTGCCAGCAGCTTAGTAGGGCTAGCGGGGTCGAATGAGCAGTTCTTC. The V gene is TRBV7-8, the J gene TRBJ2-1; 9 bases are a match to TRBD2. Germline values: CDR1 SGHVS, CDR2 FQNEAQ. The length of the CDR3 is 16 residues. V lost 1 base to trimming and J lost 7 bases; unmatched junction nucleotides: 8.

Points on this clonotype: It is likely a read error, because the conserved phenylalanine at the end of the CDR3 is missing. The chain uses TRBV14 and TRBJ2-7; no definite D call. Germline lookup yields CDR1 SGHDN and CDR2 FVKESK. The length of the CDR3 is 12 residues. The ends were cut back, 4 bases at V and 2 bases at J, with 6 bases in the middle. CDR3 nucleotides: TGTGCCAGCAGCCCGGATACCTACGAGCAGTACCTC. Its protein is CASSPDTYEQYL.